Included here is one T cell receptor (beta chain) sequence, with context. Its recognized antigen is unknown. Base quality data are lacking; no much larger clone is found one base away. The CDR3 contains 13 residues, cysteine and phenylalanine counted. Left in the record is the CDR3 DNA by itself, 39 bases read in frame from the first base. The trim is 5 bases for V and 8 bases for J, with a gap of 12 bases between the germline ends. Per the germline V gene, SGHTA is the CDR1 and FQGTGA is the CDR2. Survey-level sequencing on the immunoSEQ platform was used to profile the TCR beta chain repertoires. The authors processed their data as follows. CDR3 amino acid length spectratypes and V-J pairing frequencies were compared, and repertoire diversity was measured with the inverse Simpson index. Clonotypes specific to SARS-CoV-2, CMV, influenza A and EBV were annotated by matching TCR beta CDR3 sequences against VDJdb. The source is immuneACCESS, and TCRdb retained only in-frame sequences with V and J called. Part of the clones is not carried over; for the studies checked, unresolved V genes explain less than half of this, and the remainder is unexplained. Clone size and the V and J calls come from that table; the DNA yielded D and trimming. The sample data list nearly 70,000 clones, and roughly 93% of these were observed just once. The ten largest clones take up roughly 4% of the sample.

This sample was included in a study (dated by TCRdb to about 2022). Overall results and qualifications from the work: According to the authors, more investigation is needed, including longitudinal sampling and evaluation of a control group.

PBMCs were isolated from peripheral blood, and TCR beta sequencing was performed on genomic DNA from unsorted PBMCs. This TCR came from a man aged 35 to 55 with rheumatoid arthritis. Material: PBMCs. This chain is built from TRBV7-3 and TRBJ1-4; no D gene call is confident. The DNA reads as follows: TGTGCCAGCAGCCCGGACTTTGGAGAAAAACTGTTTTTT. Its protein reads: CASSPDFGEKLFF.